One TCR beta chain is described in this entry. These data come from a study of blood T cell repertoires in COVID-19. Overall study context: PBMCs, B-cell-depleted T cells, or T cells provided the cDNA or gDNA that made up the material.

The CDR3 length is 13 residues. Trimming left V 5 bases short and J 5 bases short, with 12 bases between. Germline V gene sequence: CDR1 MRHNA, CDR2 SNTAGT. The protocol was immunoSEQ multiplex PCR, while the TCRdb copy is restricted to in-frame clones and leaves out a portion. The sample has roughly 670,000 clones; more than 80% are singletons. The TCR comes from a woman aged 18-29 years with acute or convalescent COVID-19. The chain has TRBV6-4 and TRBJ1-1; TRBD1 might be the D (6 bases). Sequences were obtained from peripheral blood. Written as DNA, the CDR3 is TGTGCCAGCAGTCAGGGGATGGGGACTGAAGCTTTCTTT. Its protein is CASSQGMGTEAFF.